This record concerns one T cell receptor (beta chain) sequence. The sample belongs to a study of cytomegalovirus exposure and HLA in healthy donors. Deletions cut 3 bases from V and 2 bases from J, with 11 bases between. Germline-derived CDR1 and CDR2 are MDHEN and SYDVKM. The CDR3 runs to 14 residues. The PCR had 60 Vbeta and 13 Jbeta primers. Clones were sequenced by immunoSEQ multiplex PCR, and TCRdb holds only the in-frame ones, with some missing. Among roughly 190,000 clones listed, about 90% were seen once. Sequencing input: PBMCs. This chain links TRBV28 with TRBJ2-7; D possibly corresponds to TRBD1 (5 bases). The receptor's source is a boy aged 2 to 10 in good health and CMV-seronegative. This chain's CDR3 is CASSLTTATYEQYF. CDR3 sequence (DNA): TGTGCCAGCAGTTTGACGACAGCTACCTACGAGCAGTACTTC.